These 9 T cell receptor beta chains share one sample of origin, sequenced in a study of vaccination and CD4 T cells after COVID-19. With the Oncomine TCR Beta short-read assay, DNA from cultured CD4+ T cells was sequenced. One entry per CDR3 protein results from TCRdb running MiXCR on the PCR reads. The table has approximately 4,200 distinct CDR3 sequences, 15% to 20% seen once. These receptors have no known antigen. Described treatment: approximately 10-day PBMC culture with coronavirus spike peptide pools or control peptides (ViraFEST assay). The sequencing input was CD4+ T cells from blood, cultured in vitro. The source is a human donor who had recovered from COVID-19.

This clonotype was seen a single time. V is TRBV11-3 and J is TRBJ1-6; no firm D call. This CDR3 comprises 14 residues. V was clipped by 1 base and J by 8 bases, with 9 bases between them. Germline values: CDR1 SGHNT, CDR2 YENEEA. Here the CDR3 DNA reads TGTGCCAGCAGCTTAGGGCAAAAGGATTCACCCCTCCACTTT. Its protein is CASSLGQKDSPLHF.

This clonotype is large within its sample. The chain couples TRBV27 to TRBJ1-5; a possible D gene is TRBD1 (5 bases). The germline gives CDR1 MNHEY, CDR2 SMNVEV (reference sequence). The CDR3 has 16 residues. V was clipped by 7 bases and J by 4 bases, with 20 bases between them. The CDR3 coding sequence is TGTGCCAGCACCCAAAGGGAACGGCAGGGTAATCAGCCCCAGCATTTT. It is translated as CASTQRERQGNQPQHF.

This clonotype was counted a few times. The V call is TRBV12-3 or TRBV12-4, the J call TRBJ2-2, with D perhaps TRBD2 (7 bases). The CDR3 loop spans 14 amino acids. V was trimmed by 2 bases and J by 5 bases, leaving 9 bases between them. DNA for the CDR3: TGTGCCAGCAGTTTAAGGGGGGGAACCGGGGAGCTGTTTTTT. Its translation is CASSLRGGTGELFF.

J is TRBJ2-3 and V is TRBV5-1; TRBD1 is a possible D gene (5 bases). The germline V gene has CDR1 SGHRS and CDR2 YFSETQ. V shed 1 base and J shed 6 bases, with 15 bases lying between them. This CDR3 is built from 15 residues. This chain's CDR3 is CASSLSPRQFDTQYF. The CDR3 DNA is TGCGCCAGCAGCTTGTCTCCGCGACAGTTCGATACGCAGTATTTT.

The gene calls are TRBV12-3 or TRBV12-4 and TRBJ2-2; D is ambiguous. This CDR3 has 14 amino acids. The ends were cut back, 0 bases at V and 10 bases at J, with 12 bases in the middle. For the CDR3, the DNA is TGTGCCAGCAGTTTAGCCCTGGAAAGGAAGGAGCTGTTTTTT. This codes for CASSLALERKELFF.

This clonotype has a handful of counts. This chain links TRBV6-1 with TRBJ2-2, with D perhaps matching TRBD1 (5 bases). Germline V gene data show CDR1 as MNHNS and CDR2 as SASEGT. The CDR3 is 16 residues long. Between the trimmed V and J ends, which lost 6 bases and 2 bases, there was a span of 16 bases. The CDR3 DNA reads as TGTGCCAGCAGCTCGCCGGGTGGGGCAAACACCGGGGAGCTGTTTTTT. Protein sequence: CASSSPGGANTGELFF.

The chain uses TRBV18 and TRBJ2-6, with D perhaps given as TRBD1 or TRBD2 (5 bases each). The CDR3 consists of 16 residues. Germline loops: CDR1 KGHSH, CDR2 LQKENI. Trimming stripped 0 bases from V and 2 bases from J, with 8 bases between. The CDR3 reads CASSPPRGTGANVLTF. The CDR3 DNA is TGTGCCAGCTCACCACCGAGGGGAACTGGGGCCAACGTCCTGACTTTC.

As DNA, the CDR3 is TGTGCCAGCAGCCAGGCCTCTAGGAGGGAGGGTTCACCCCTCCACTTT. Translation gives CASSQASRREGSPLHF. The V call is TRBV3-1, the J call TRBJ1-6; D remains ambiguous. Trimming took off 3 bases at V and 9 bases at J, with 18 bases between the two ends. CDR3 length equals 16 residues. Germline CDR1 is LGHDT and CDR2 is YNNKEL (reference sequence).

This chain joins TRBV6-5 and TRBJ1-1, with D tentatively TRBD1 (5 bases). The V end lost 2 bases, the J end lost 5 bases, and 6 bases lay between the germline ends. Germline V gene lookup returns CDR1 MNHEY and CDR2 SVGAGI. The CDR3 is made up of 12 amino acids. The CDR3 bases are TGTGCCAGCAGTTACGCAGGGACTGAAGCTTTCTTT. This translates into CASSYAGTEAFF.